The T cell receptor beta chain described here comes from a study of cytomegalovirus exposure and HLA in healthy donors. The study's findings and limits: Later analysis found that TCR beta chains associated with HLA were more clonally expanded than other, equally common chains. In an earlier analysis, about 87% or about 30%: the productive usage of most TCR beta V segments. Upon later analysis, TCR association rates were observed to vary by HLA locus, being highest for DRB1 and lowest for HLA-C.

This clone was recorded only once. The antigen is not known. CDR1 LNHDA and CDR2 SQIVND come from the germline V gene (reference sequence). This CDR3 has 14 amino acids. V was pared by 5 bases and J by 5 bases, with 15 bases between. PCR primers comprised 60 Vbeta and 13 Jbeta primers. Using immunoSEQ multiplex PCR, the repertoire was profiled, and TCRdb retains in-frame clones only, with some absent. The profile shows 110,000 to 150,000 clones, 78% of them singletons. The TCR sequence derives from a woman aged 18-29 years in good health and CMV-seropositive. The rearrangement uses TRBV19 and TRBJ1-1; TRBD1 might be the D (6 bases). The material sequenced was PBMCs. In nucleotides, the CDR3 is TGTGCCAGTAGTTTCCGCGGGGGGCTTACTGAAGCTTTCTTT. Protein sequence: CASSFRGGLTEAFF.